This T cell receptor beta chain was identified in a study of OX40 agonist ivuxolimab in advanced cancers. About the full investigation: Ivuxolimab was an agonistic, fully human IgG2 monoclonal antibody directed against OX40 (CD134), a costimulatory receptor. Intravenous ivuxolimab was administered to patients every 2 weeks at six dose levels: 0.01, 0.1, 0.3, 1.5, 3 and 10 mg/kg. In the dose-escalation cohort, 82.7% of patients were male, and the mean age was approximately 60 years, with a range of 23 to 79. The paper reports the monotherapy dose-escalation portion (N ≈ 50 patients) of the phase I ivuxolimab trial. Of the approximately 54 patients in dose escalation, 19 had hepatocellular carcinoma, some 15 had melanoma, 9 had renal cell carcinoma and 9 had head and neck cancer. Partial responses were achieved by three dose-escalation patients, of whom one had hepatocellular carcinoma and two had cutaneous melanoma. The purpose of peripheral TCRbeta sequencing was to test whether ivuxolimab changed TCR sequence diversity and led to clonal T-cell expansion. Patients were allowed to have had prior anti-PD-1, anti-PD-L1 or anti-CTLA-4 therapy, and 40% of the dose-escalation patients had previously received checkpoint inhibitors.

Patients with autoimmune disease history or receiving systemic immunosuppression were excluded from the trial. Peripheral blood for TCR sequencing was drawn from every dose cohort at baseline, at cycle 4 day 1 and at cycle 7 day 1. The samples were drawn from a first-in-human, open-label, multicenter phase I dose-escalation trial of ivuxolimab. Adults with locally advanced or metastatic melanoma, renal cell carcinoma, hepatocellular carcinoma or head and neck squamous cell carcinoma were enrolled in the trial. Before TCR sequencing, CD4+ and CD8+ T cells were separately sorted from peripheral blood. This clone was found a few times. Its cognate antigen has yet to be identified. No base quality information exists; no much larger clone differs at one position. Broad study findings and their caveats: In the 0.1-3.0 mg/kg groups, partial responders were among the patients with the lowest normalized peripheral clonal expansion, particularly in CD8+ T cells. At doses of 0.1 to 3.0 mg/kg, clonal expansion of both CD4+ and CD8+ blood T cells was observed from baseline to week 6. On average, CD8+ T cells showed more expanded clones than CD4+ T cells after ivuxolimab. Low levels of normalized T-cell clonal expansion were also seen in some patients who did not respond. The antigen specificity of the peripheral T cells that underwent clonal expansion was not determined.

Genomic DNA was isolated from the sorted cells so that the TCRbeta CDR3 region could be sequenced. The immunoSEQ Assay was used for sequencing of TCRbeta CDR3 regions. Drawn from immuneACCESS, this table holds only the in-frame rearrangements with V and J called that TCRdb kept. Clones are partly lost; checked studies trace under half to an unresolved V gene and leave the rest unexplained. The sample profile shows some 80,000 clones; roughly 92% of them were found once. Together, the top ten hold about 3% of the sample. Here the sequenced sample was CD4+ or CD8+ T cells sorted from blood, taken in a trial of the OX40 agonist ivuxolimab. This sequence originates from an adult with an advanced solid tumor such as melanoma, head and neck, liver or kidney cancer.

This receptor carries the CDR3 CASSRAGGRTDTQYF. The sequenced DNA: TGCGCCAGCAGCAGGGCGGGGGGGCGTACAGATACGCAGTATTTT. The chain employs TRBV5-1 and TRBJ2-3; 9 middle bases align to TRBD2. Taken from the germline V gene, the CDR1 and CDR2 loops are SGHRS and YFSETQ. V lost 4 bases and J lost 3 bases, and the count of bases not matched to a germline gene is 6. The CDR3, from cysteine to phenylalanine, totals 15 residues. CDR3 DNA is the only sequence kept; it has 45 bases, read in frame from the first base.